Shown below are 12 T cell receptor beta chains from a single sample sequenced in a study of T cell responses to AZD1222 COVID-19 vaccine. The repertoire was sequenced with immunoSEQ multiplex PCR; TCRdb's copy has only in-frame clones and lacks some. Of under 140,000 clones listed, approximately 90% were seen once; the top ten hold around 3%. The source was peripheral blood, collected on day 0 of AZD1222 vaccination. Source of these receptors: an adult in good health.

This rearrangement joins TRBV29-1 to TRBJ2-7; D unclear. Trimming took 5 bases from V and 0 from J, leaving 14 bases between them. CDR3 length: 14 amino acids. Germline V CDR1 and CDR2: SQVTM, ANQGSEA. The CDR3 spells CSVSETLSSYEQYF. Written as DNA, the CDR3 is TGCAGCGTTTCTGAGACTTTAAGCTCCTACGAGCAGTACTTC.

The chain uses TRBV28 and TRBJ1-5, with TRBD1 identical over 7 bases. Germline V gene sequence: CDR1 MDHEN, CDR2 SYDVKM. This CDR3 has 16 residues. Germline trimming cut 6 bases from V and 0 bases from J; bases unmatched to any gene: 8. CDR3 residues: CASSEQGYGSNQPQHF. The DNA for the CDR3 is TGTGCCAGCAGCGAACAGGGGTATGGTAGCAATCAGCCCCAGCATTTT.

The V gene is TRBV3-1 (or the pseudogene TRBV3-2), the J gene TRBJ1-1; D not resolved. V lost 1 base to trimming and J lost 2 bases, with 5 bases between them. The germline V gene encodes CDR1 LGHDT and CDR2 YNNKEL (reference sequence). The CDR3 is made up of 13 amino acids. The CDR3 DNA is TGTGCCAGCAGCCAAGCGTCAAACACTGAAGCTTTCTTT. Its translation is CASSQASNTEAFF.

The DNA for the CDR3 is TGTGCCAGCAGCCAACTAGCGGGAGCCGGGGAGCTGTTTTTT. Translation gives CASSQLAGAGELFF. The V and J genes are TRBV3-1 (or the pseudogene TRBV3-2) and TRBJ2-2, with TRBD2 identical over 10 bases. V shed 2 bases and J 6 bases; nucleotides not matched to a gene: 0. The germline V gene has CDR1 LGHDT and CDR2 YNNKEL (reference sequence). This CDR3 region has 14 residues.

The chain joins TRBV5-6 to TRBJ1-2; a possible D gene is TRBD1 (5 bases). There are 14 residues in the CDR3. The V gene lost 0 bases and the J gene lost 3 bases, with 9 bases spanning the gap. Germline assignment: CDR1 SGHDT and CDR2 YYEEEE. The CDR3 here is CASSLASGDYGYTF. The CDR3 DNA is TGTGCCAGCAGCTTGGCCTCGGGGGACTATGGCTACACCTTC.

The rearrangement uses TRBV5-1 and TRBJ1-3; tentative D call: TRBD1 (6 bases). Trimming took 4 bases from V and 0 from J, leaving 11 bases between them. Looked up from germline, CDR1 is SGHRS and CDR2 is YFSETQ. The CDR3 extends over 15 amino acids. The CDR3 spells CASSTDSISGNTIYF. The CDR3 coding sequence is TGCGCCAGCAGCACGGACAGCATCTCTGGAAACACCATATATTTT. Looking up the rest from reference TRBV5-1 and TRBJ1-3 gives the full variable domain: KAGVTQTPRYLIKTRGQQVTLSCSPISGHRSVSWYQQTPGQGLQFLFEYFSETQRNKGNFPGRFSGRQFSNSRSEMNVSTLELGDSALYLCASSTDSISGNTIYFGEGSWLTVV.

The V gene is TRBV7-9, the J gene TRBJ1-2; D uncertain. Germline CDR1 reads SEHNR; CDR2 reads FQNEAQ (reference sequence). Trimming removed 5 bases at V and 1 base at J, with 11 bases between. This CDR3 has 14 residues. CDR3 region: CASSRTQNNYGYTF. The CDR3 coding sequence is TGTGCCAGCAGCCGGACTCAGAATAACTATGGCTACACCTTC.

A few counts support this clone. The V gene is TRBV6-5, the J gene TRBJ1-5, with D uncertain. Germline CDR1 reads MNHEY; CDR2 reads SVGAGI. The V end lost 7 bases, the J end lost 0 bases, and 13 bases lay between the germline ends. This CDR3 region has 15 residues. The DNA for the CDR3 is TGTGCCAGCATCCCGCAGGTGCTTAGCAATCAGCCCCAGCATTTT. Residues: CASIPQVLSNQPQHF.

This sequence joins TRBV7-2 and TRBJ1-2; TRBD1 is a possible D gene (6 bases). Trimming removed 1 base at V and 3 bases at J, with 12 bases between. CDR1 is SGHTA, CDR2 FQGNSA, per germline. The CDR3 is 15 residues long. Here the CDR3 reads CASSLVGGRDYGYTF. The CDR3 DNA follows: TGTGCCAGCAGCTTAGTCGGGGGCAGGGACTATGGCTACACCTTC.

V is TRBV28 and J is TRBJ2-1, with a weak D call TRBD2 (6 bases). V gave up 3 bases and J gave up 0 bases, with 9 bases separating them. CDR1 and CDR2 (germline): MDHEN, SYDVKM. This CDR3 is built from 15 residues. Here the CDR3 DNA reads TGTGCCAGCAGTTTTAGCGGCAGCTCCTACAATGAGCAGTTCTTC. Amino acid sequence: CASSFSGSSYNEQFF.

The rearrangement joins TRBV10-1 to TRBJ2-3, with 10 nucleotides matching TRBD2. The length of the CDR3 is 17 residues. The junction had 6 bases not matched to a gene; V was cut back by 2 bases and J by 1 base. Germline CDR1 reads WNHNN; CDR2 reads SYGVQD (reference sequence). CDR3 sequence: CASSEAGLAAGTDTQYF. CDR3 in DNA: TGCGCCAGCAGTGAGGCAGGACTAGCGGCCGGCACAGATACGCAGTATTTT.

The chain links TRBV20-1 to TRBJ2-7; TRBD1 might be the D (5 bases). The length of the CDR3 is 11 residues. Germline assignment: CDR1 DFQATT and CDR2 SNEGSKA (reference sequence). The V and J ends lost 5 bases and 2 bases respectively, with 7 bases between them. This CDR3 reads CSASRAYEQYF. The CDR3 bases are TGCAGTGCTTCCAGGGCCTACGAGCAGTACTTC.